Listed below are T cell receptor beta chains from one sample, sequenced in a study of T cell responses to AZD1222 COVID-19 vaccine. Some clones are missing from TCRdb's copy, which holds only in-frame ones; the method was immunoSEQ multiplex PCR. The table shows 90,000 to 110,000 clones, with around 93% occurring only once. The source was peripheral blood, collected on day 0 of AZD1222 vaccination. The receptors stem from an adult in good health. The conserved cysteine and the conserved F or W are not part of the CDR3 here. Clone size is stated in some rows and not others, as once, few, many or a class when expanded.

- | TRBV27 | ASSRQPGQPQH
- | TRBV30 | AWSPRGLDGYT
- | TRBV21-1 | ASSKGGSLSGNTIY
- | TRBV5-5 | ASSLWDRENYGYT
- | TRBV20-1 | SASDAGRGGAGQPQH
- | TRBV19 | ASRSHSYEQY
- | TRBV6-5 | ASSYRDREAF
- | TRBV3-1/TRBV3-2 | ASSQGPSVNTIY
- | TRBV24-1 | ATSDVESSGGGEAF
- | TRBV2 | ASHRDYTDTQY
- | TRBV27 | ASSPRGWASGGPDTQY
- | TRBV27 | ASRQFLGSNQPQH
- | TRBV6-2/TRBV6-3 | ASSSNRSSKDQPQH
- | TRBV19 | ASSSGTDYEQY
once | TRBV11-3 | ASSLSAGAGEQY
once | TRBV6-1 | ASSELRPSEAF